What follows describes a single T cell receptor beta chain. Germline assignment: CDR1 MNHNS and CDR2 SASEGT. CDR3 length: 16 residues. Trimming took 6 bases from V and 1 from J, leaving 17 bases between them. The team produced cDNA through 5'RACE using 10-nucleotide random UMIs. TCRdb fed the 5' RACE reads into MiXCR, producing one record per CDR3 protein. Among about 92,000 distinct CDR3 sequences listed, roughly 3.3% were seen once. This sample is part of a study of neurological immune-mediated disorders. The sequence came from a woman in her fifties or sixties with multiple sclerosis. Source material: PBMCs. The gene calls are TRBV6-1 and TRBJ2-3, with unresolved D. In nucleotides, the CDR3 is TGTGCCAGCAGCCACGGACCCAATCTAGGCACAGATACGCAGTATTTT. It yields the protein CASSHGPNLGTDTQYF.